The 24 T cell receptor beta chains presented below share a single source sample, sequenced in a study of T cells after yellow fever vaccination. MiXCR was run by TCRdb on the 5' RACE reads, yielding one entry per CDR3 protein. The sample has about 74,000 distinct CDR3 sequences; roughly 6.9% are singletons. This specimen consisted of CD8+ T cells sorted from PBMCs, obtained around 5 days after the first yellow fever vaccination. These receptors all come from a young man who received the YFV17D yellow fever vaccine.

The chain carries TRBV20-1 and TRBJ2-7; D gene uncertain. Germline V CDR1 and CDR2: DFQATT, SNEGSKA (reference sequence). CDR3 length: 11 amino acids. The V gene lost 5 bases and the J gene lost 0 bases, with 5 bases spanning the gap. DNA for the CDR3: TGCAGTGCTGGCTTCTCCTACGAGCAGTACTTC. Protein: CSAGFSYEQYF.

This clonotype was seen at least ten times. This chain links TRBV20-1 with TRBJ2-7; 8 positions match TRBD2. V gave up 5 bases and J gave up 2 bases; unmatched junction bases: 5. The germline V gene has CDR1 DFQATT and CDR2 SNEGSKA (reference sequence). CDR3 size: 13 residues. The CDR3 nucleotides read TGCAGTGCTCAGACTAGCGATACCTACGAGCAGTACGTC. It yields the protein CSAQTSDTYEQYV.

The CDR3 DNA sequence: TGTGCCAGCAGTCAAGGAACCGGGGGCGGTGAAAAACTGTTTTTT. It is translated as CASSQGTGGGEKLFF. The rearrangement joins TRBV6-1 to TRBJ1-4; the D gene is possibly TRBD1 (6 bases). The V gene's germline CDR1 is MNHNS and CDR2 SASEGT. The CDR3 spans 15 residues. Trimming took 5 bases from V and 7 from J, leaving 17 bases between them.

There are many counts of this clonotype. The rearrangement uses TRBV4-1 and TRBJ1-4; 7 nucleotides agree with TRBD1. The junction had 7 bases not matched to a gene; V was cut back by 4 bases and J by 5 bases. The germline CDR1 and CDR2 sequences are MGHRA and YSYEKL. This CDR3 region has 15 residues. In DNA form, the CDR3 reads TGCGCCAGCAGCCGACCGGGACAGAGAAATGAAAAACTGTTTTTT. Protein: CASSRPGQRNEKLFF.

Here the CDR3 DNA reads TGTGCCAGCCCGCCAGCTCTAGGGAACTACGAGCAGTACTTC. Protein sequence: CASPPALGNYEQYF. The genes are TRBV2 and TRBJ2-7; D remains unclear. CDR1 and CDR2 (germline): SNHLY, FYNNEI. V was clipped by 8 bases and J by 3 bases, with 17 bases between them. The CDR3 spans 14 residues.

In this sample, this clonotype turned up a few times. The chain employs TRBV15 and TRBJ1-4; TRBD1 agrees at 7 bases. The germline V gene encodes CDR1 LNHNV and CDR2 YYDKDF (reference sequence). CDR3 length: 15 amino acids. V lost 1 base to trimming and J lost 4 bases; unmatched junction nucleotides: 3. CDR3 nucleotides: TGTGCCACCAGCAGAGTGGGACAGAGTAATGAAAAACTGTTTTTT. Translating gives CATSRVGQSNEKLFF.

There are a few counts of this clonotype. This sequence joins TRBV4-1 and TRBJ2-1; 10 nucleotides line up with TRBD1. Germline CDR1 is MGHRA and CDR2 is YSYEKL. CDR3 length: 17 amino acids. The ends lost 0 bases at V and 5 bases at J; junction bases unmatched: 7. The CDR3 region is CASSQDRGQGFNNEQFF. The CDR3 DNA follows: TGCGCCAGCAGCCAAGATCGGGGACAGGGGTTCAACAATGAGCAGTTCTTC.

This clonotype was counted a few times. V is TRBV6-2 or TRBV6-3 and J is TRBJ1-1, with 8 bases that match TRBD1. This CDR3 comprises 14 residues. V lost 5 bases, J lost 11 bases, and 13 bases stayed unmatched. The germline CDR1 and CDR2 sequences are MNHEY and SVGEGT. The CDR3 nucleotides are TGTGCCAGCAGTACACTGGACAGGGTCCTGATCGCTTTCTTT. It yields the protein CASSTLDRVLIAFF.

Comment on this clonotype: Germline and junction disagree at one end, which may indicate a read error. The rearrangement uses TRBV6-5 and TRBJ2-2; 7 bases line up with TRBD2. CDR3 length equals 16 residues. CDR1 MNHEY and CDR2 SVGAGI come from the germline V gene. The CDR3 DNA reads TGTGCCGGCAGTTACCCATCGGGGGGAAACACCGGGGAGCTGTTTTTT. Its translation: CAGSYPSGGNTGELFF.

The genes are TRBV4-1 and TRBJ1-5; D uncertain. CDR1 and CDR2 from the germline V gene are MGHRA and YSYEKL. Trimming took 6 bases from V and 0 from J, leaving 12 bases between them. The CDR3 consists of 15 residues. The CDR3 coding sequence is TGCGCCAGCAGAGGCACAGAGAATAGCAATCAGCCCCAGCATTTT. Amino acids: CASRGTENSNQPQHF.

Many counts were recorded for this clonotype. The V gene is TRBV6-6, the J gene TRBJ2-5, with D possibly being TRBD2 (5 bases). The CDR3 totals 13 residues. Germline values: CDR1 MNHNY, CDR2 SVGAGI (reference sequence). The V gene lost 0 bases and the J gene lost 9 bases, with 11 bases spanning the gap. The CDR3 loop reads CASSYSILRAQYF. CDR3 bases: TGTGCCAGCAGTTACTCGATACTGAGGGCCCAGTACTTC.

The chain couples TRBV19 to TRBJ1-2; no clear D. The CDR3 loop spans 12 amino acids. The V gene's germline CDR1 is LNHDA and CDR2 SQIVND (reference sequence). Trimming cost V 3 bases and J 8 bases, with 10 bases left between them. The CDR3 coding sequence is TGTGCCAGTAGTATTGGGGATAAAGGCTACACCTTC. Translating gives CASSIGDKGYTF.

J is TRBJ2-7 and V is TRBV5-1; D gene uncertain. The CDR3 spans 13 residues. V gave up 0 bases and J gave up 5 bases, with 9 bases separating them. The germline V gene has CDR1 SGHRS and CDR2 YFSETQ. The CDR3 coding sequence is TGCGCCAGCAGCTTGGGAGTGGGGAACGAGCAGTACTTC. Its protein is CASSLGVGNEQYF.

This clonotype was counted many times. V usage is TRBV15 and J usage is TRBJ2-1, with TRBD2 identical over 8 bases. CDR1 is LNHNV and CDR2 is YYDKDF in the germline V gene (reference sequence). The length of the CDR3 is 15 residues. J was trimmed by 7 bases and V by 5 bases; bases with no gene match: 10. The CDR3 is CATSPGLGLENEQFF. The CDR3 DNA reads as TGTGCCACCAGCCCGGGACTAGGGCTGGAGAATGAGCAGTTCTTC.

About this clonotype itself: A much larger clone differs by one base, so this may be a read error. The CDR3 nucleotides read TGTGCCAGCAGTTCGCCCGTGACTATCGGCCAAGAGACCCAGTACTTC. Protein sequence: CASSSPVTIGQETQYF. The rearrangement uses TRBV12-3 or TRBV12-4 and TRBJ2-5; a weak D match, TRBD2 (5 bases). V was shortened by 4 bases and J by 1 base, with 16 bases between the two germline ends. The CDR3 sequence is 16 residues long.

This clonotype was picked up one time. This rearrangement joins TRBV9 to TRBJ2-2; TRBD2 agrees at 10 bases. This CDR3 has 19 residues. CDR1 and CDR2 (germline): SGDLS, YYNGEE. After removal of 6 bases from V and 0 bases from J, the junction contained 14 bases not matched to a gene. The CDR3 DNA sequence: TGTGCCAGCATCGGGATGACTAGCGGGCGCCCAACGAACACCGGGGAGCTGTTTTTT. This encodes CASIGMTSGRPTNTGELFF. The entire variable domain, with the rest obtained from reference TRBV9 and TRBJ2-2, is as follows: DSGVTQTPKHLITATGQRVTLRCSPRSGDLSVYWYQQSLDQGLQFLIQYYNGEERAKGNILERFSAQQFPDLHSELNLSSLELGDSALYFCASIGMTSGRPTNTGELFFGEGSRLTVL.

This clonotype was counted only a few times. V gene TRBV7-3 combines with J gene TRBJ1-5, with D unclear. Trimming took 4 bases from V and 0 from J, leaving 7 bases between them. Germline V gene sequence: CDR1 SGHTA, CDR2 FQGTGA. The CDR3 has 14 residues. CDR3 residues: CASSSRGSNQPQHF. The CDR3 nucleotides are TGTGCCAGCAGCTCCCGAGGTAGCAATCAGCCCCAGCATTTT.

The chain's CDR3 is CASSLAGSSNQPQHF. The CDR3 region has the DNA TGTGCCAGCAGCTTAGCAGGGTCTAGCAATCAGCCCCAGCATTTT. The V and J genes are TRBV7-9 and TRBJ1-5; unclear D gene. The germline V and J ends were trimmed by 0 bases and 0 bases, with 6 bases remaining between them. Germline loops: CDR1 SEHNR, CDR2 FQNEAQ (reference sequence). CDR3 length: 15 residues.

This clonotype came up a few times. The DNA of the CDR3 is TGTGCCAGCAGTGACTCGAAATCTGGGGCCAACGTCCTGACTTTC. Protein product: CASSDSKSGANVLTF. The chain is built from TRBV6-4 and TRBJ2-6; D unresolved. The germline V and J ends were trimmed by 0 bases and 1 base, with 4 bases remaining between them. Germline CDR1 reads MRHNA; CDR2 reads SNTAGT. The CDR3 runs 15 residues.

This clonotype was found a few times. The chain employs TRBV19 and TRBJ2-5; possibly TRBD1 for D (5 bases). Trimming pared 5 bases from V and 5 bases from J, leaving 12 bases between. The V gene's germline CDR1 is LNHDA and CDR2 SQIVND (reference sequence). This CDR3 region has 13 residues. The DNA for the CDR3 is TGTGCCAGTAGTTCCAGGGTCTGGGAGACCCAGTACTTC. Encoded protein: CASSSRVWETQYF.

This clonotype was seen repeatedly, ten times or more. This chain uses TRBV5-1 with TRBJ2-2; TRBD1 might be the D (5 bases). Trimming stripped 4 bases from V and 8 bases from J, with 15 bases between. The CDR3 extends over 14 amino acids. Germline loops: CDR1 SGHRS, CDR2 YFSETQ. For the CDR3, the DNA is TGCGCCAGCAGCCAGGGCCTCTCGGAGGGGGAGCTGTTTTTT. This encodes CASSQGLSEGELFF.

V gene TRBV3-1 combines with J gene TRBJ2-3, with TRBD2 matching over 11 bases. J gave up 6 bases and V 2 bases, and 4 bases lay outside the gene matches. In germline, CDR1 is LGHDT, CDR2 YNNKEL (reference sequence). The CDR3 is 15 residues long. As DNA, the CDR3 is TGTGCCAGCAGCCAACCGGGACTAGCGGCGGATACGCAGTATTTT. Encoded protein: CASSQPGLAADTQYF.

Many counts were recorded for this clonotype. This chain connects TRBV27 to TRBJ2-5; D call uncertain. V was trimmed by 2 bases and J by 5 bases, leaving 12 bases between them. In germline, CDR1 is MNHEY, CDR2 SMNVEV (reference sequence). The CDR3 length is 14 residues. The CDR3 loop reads CASSLGVSRETQYF. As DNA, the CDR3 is TGTGCCAGCAGTTTAGGGGTCAGCCGGGAGACCCAGTACTTC.

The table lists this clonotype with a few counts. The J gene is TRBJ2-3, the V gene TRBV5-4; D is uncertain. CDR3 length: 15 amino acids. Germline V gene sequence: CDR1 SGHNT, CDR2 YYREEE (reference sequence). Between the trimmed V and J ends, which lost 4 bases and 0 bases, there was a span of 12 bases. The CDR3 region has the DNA TGTGCCAGCAGCAGGATCGGGTATAGCACAGATACGCAGTATTTT. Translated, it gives CASSRIGYSTDTQYF.